The 14 T cell receptor beta chains in this list originate from one sample, sequenced in a study of cytomegalovirus exposure and HLA in healthy donors (dated by TCRdb to between 2016 and 2019). Library preparation used the immunoSEQ multiplex PCR assay. A mixture of 60 forward primers for TCR Vbeta segments and 13 reverse primers for TCR Jbeta segments was used in the multiplex PCR. TCRdb mirrors the immuneACCESS table, restricted to in-frame sequences. Some clones are absent from its copies; in checked studies, under half trace to an unresolved V gene, and the reason for the others is unknown. For this sample the table gives 170,000 or so clones, of which more than 80% were detected only once. The leading ten clones occupy 0.65% to 0.75% of the sample. Sequencing used PBMCs. These receptors came from a boy aged 10-17 years in good health and CMV-seronegative.

The V call is TRBV5-4, the J call TRBJ2-5; TRBD1 is a possible D gene (5 bases). CDR3 length equals 14 residues. Germline V lookup: CDR1 SGHNT, CDR2 YYREEE (reference sequence). V lost 3 bases and J lost 2, with 11 bases in between. The CDR3 DNA reads as TGTGCCAGCAGCTCCAGGGTCACTCAAGAGACCCAGTACTTC. It encodes CASSSRVTQETQYF.

This clone was picked up a small number of times. This chain connects TRBV15 to TRBJ2-1, with D hard to call. The germline gives CDR1 LNHNV, CDR2 YYDKDF (reference sequence). V was cut by 6 bases and J by 9 bases, with 12 bases left in between. The CDR3 is 12 amino acids. CDR3: CATRALSGEQFF. The CDR3 DNA follows: TGTGCCACCAGAGCTCTCTCGGGTGAGCAGTTCTTC.

The CDR3 reads CASSLFAGSDGYTF. The CDR3 region has the DNA TGTGCCAGCAGCTTATTCGCAGGGTCCGATGGCTACACCTTC. This chain joins TRBV7-9 and TRBJ1-2; possibly TRBD1 for D (5 bases). Germline V CDR1 and CDR2: SEHNR, FQNEAQ (reference sequence). Trimming removed 2 bases from V and 6 bases from J, with 13 bases in between. CDR3 length: 14 residues.

This chain links TRBV2 with TRBJ2-3; TRBD1 is a possible D gene (5 bases). Germline V gene data show CDR1 as SNHLY and CDR2 as FYNNEI. This CDR3 comprises 12 residues. Trimming left V 8 bases short and J 2 bases short, with 8 bases between. The CDR3 DNA reads TGTGCCAGCGAGACAGACACAGATACGCAGTATTTT. It specifies CASETDTDTQYF.

The gene calls are TRBV11-2 and TRBJ1-2, with TRBD1 identical over 7 bases. Germline CDR1 reads SGHAT; CDR2 reads FQNNGV. There are 14 residues in the CDR3. The ends lost 5 bases at V and 7 bases at J; junction bases unmatched: 10. The chain's CDR3 is CASSGYRGERGYTF. The CDR3 region has the DNA TGTGCCAGCAGCGGTTACAGGGGAGAGCGTGGCTACACCTTC.

This chain connects TRBV4-3 to TRBJ2-7; D is unresolved. The V end lost 0 bases, the J end lost 3 bases, and 6 bases lay between the germline ends. Germline V gene sequence: CDR1 LGHNA, CDR2 YSLEER. This CDR3 is built from 13 residues. The CDR3 bases are TGCGCCAGCAGCCAAGATCTACGCTACGAGCAGTACTTC. It is translated as CASSQDLRYEQYF.

Note on this clone: Germline is not matched at one junction end, which may reflect a read error. The V call is TRBV7-9, the J call TRBJ2-7; 12 bases agree with TRBD2. The length of the CDR3 is 15 residues. Germline CDR1 and CDR2: SEHNR and FQNEAQ (reference sequence). CDR3 coding DNA: TGTTCCAGCAGGCGGACTAGCGGGACACACTACGAGCAGTACTTC. Translation: CSSRRTSGTHYEQYF.

This chain uses TRBV5-4 with TRBJ1-1, with 7 bases fitting TRBD1. V trimming: 5 bases; J trimming: 4 bases; junction bases outside the gene matches: 8. The CDR3 is 14 amino acids. Germline loops: CDR1 SGHNT, CDR2 YYREEE (reference sequence). CDR3 DNA: TGTGCCAGCAGAACAGGGGCCGGGAGCACTGAAGCTTTCTTT. Translating gives CASRTGAGSTEAFF.

The rearrangement links TRBV4-3 to TRBJ1-2, with TRBD1 as a possible D gene (6 bases). V shed 0 bases and J shed 4 bases, with 15 bases lying between them. Looked up from germline, CDR1 is LGHNA and CDR2 is YSLEER. The CDR3 spans 16 residues. Written as DNA, the CDR3 is TGCGCCAGCAGCCAAGATCACCGGACAGACAGCTATGGCTACACCTTC. Translation: CASSQDHRTDSYGYTF.

J is TRBJ2-1 and V is TRBV4-2; 10 bases line up with TRBD2. The CDR3 is made up of 18 amino acids. V shed 2 bases and J 10 bases; nucleotides not matched to a gene: 17. Germline CDR1 LGHNA, CDR2 YNFKEQ. In DNA form, the CDR3 reads TGTGCCAGCAGCCAAAGCGCGGCTAGCGGGAGAGGTATAGGAGAGCAGTTCTTC. Translated, it gives CASSQSAASGRGIGEQFF.

The chain carries TRBV4-1 and TRBJ2-7; unclear D gene. The V gene's germline CDR1 is MGHRA and CDR2 YSYEKL. The V gene lost 0 bases and the J gene lost 4 bases, with 7 bases spanning the gap. This CDR3 is built from 13 residues. CDR3 sequence (DNA): TGCGCCAGCAGCCAAGAGAGGCGGTACGAGCAGTACTTC. Translation: CASSQERRYEQYF.

This sequence joins TRBV12-5 and TRBJ1-1; TRBD1 aligns across 11 bases. The V and J ends lost 11 bases and 8 bases, in that order; junction bases with no gene match: 4. From germline, CDR1 is LGHNT and CDR2 FRNRAP. There are 11 residues in the CDR3. CDR3 sequence: CAVRTGGEAFF. The CDR3 nucleotides read TGTGCTGTACGGACAGGGGGCGAAGCTTTCTTT. The whole variable domain, filled in from reference TRBV12-5 and TRBJ1-1, reads DARVTQTPRHKVTEMGQEVTMRCQPILGHNTVFWYRQTMMQGLELLAYFRNRAPLDDSGMPKDRFSAEMPDATLATLKIQPSEPRDSAVYFCAVRTGGEAFFGQGTRLTVV.

Notes on this clone: Other nucleotide sequences from this sample produce the same CDR3. This chain uses TRBV4-1 with TRBJ2-7; 7 bases match TRBD1. This CDR3 has 14 amino acids. Trimming cost V 1 base and J 4 bases; bases outside gene matches: 4. Germline V gene lookup returns CDR1 MGHRA and CDR2 YSYEKL. CDR3 residues: CASSQGTGIYEQYF. Here the CDR3 DNA reads TGCGCCAGCAGCCAAGGGACAGGTATATACGAGCAGTACTTC.

The rearrangement joins TRBV7-2 to TRBJ2-7; 8 bases are shared with TRBD1. The V gene end was trimmed by 5 bases and the J gene end by 7 bases; junction bases not matched to a gene: 7. The CDR3 is made up of 13 amino acids. CDR1 SGHTA and CDR2 FQGNSA come from the germline V gene. The DNA for the CDR3 is TGTGCCAGCAGCCAACGGACAGGGCGGGAGCAGTACTTC. This gives the protein CASSQRTGREQYF.